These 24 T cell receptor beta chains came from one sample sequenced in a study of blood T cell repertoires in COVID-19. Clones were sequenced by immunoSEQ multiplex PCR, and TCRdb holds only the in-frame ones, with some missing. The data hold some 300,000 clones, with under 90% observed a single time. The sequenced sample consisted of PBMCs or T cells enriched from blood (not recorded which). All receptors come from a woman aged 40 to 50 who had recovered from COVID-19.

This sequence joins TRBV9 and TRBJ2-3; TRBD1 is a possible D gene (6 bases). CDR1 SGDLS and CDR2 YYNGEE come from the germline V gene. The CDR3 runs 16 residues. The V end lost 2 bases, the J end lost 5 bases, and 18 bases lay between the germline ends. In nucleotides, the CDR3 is TGTGCCAGCAGCGTGGATTCGACAGGACTCCAAGATACGCAGTATTTT. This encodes CASSVDSTGLQDTQYF.

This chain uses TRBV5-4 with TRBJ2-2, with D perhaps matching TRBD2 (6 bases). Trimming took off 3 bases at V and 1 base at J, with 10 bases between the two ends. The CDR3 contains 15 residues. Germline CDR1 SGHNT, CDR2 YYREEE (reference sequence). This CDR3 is CASSSGLLNTGELFF. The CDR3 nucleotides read TGTGCCAGCAGCTCGGGACTCCTGAACACCGGGGAGCTGTTTTTT. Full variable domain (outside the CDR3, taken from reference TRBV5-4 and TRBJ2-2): ETGVTQSPTHLIKTRGQQVTLRCSSQSGHNTVSWYQQALGQGPQFIFQYYREEENGRGNFPPRFSGLQFPNYSSELNVNALELDDSALYLCASSSGLLNTGELFFGEGSRLTVL.

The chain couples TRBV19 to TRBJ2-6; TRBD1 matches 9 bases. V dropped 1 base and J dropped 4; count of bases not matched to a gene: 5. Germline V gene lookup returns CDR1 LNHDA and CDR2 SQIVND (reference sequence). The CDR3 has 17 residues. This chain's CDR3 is CASSIGQGEAGANVLTF. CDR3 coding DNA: TGTGCCAGTAGTATAGGACAGGGGGAGGCCGGGGCCAACGTCCTGACTTTC.

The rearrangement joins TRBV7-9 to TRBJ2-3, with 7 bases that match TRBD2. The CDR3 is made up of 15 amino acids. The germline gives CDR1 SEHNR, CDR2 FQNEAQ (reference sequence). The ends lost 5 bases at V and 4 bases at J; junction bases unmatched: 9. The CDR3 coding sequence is TGTGCCAGCAGCCCAGGACGAAGCGGGGCAGATACGCAGTATTTT. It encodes CASSPGRSGADTQYF.

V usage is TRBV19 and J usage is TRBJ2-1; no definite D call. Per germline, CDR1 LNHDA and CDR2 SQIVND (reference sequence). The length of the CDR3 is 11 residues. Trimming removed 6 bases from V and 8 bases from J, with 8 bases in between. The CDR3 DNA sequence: TGTGCCAGTAGCCAAATGTATGAGCAGTTCTTC. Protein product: CASSQMYEQFF.

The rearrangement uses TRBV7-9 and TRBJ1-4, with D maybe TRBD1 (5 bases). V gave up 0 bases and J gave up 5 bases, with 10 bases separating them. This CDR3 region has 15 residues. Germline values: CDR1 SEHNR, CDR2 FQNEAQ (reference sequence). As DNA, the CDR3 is TGTGCCAGCAGCTTAGCGCGGACACTGAATGAAAAACTGTTTTTT. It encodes CASSLARTLNEKLFF.

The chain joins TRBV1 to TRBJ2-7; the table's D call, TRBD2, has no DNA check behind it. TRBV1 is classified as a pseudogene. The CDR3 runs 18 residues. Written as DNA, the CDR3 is TGCACCAGCAGCCAAGAAAGCCCTCGGGAGTTAAGCTCCTACGAGCAGTACTTC. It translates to CTSSQESPRELSSYEQYF.

The CDR3 protein is CAWEPPAGTGGFVGEKLFF. DNA for the CDR3: TGTGCCTGGGAACCCCCCGCCGGGACAGGGGGTTTTGTAGGTGAAAAACTGTTTTTT. This chain uses TRBV30 with TRBJ1-4; TRBD1 aligns across 11 bases. This CDR3 has 19 amino acids. The germline V gene has CDR1 GTSNPN and CDR2 SVGIG (reference sequence). V trimming: 5 bases; J trimming: 7 bases; junction bases outside the gene matches: 21.

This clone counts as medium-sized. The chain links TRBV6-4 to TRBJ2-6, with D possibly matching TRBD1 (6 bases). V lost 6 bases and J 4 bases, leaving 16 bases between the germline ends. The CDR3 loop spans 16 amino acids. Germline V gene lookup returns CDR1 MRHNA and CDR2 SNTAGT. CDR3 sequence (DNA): TGTGCCAGCAGCACAGGGCCCAGGGGAGGGGCCAACGTCCTGACTTTC. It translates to CASSTGPRGGANVLTF.

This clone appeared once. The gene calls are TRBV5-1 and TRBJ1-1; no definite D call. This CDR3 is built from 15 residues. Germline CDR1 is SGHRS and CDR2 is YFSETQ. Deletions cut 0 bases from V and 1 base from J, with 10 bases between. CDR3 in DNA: TGCGCCAGCAGCTTGGAGACTACAGAGAACACTGAAGCTTTCTTT. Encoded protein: CASSLETTENTEAFF.

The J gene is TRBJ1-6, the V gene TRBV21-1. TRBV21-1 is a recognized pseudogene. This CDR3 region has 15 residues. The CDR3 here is CASSKLGLSGSPLHF. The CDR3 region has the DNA TGTGCCAGCAGCAAACTGGGACTAAGTGGGTCACCCCTCCACTTT.

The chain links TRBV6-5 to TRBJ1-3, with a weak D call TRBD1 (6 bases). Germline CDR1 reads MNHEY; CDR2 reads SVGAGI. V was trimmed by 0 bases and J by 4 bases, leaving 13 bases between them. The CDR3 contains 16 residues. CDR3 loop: CASSYSTPGHGNTIYF. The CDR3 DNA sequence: TGTGCCAGCAGTTACTCGACCCCGGGACACGGAAACACCATATATTTT.

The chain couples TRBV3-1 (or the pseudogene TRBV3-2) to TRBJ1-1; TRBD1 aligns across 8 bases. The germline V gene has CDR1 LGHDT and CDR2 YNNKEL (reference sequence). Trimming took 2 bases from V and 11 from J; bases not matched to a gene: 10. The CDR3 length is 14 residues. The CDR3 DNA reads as TGTGCCAGCAGCCAAAGGACAGGGTCTATCGAGGCTTTCTTT. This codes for CASSQRTGSIEAFF.

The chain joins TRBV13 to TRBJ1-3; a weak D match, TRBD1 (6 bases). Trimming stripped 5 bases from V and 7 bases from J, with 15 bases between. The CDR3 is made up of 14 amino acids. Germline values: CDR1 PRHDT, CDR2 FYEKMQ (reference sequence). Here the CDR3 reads CASSPIRGANTIYF. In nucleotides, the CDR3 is TGTGCCAGCAGCCCGATCCGGGGGGCTAACACCATATATTTT.

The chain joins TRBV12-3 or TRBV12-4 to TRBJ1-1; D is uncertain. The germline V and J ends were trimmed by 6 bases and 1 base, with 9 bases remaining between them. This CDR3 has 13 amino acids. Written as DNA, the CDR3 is TGTGCCAGCAGCTTTAGTTGGAACACTGAAGCTTTCTTT. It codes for CASSFSWNTEAFF.

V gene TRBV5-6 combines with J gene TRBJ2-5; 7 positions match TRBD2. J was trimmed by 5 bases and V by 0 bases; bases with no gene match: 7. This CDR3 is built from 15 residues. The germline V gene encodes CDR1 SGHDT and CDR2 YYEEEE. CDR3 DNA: TGTGCCAGCAGCTTGGGGGGGAGGGCCCGGGAGACCCAGTACTTC. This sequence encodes CASSLGGRARETQYF.

The CDR3 loop reads CATSRDGTAMNEKLFF. Here the CDR3 DNA reads TGTGCCACCAGCAGAGATGGGACAGCGATGAATGAAAAACTGTTTTTT. V and J are TRBV15 and TRBJ1-4; TRBD1 matches 7 bases. The CDR3 is made up of 16 amino acids. Germline V lookup: CDR1 LNHNV, CDR2 YYDKDF (reference sequence). Unmatched junction bases numbered 6, after V lost 0 bases and J lost 5 bases.

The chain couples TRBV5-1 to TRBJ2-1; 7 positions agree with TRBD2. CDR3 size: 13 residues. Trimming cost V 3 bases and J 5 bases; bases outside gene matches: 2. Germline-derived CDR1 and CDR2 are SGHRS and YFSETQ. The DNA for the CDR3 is TGCGCCAGCAGCTCCCTAGCGGACAATGAGCAGTTCTTC. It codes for CASSSLADNEQFF.

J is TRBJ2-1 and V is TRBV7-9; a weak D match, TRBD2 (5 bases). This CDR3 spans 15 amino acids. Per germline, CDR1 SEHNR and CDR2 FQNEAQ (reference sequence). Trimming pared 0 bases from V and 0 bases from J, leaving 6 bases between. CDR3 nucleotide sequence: TGTGCCAGCAGCTTAGCGGGGAGCTCCTACAATGAGCAGTTCTTC. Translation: CASSLAGSSYNEQFF.

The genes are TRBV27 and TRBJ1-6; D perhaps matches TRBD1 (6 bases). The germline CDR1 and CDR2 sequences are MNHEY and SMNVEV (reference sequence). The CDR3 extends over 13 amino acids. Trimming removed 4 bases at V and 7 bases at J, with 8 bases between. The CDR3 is CASSYTGNSPLHF. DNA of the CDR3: TGTGCCAGCAGTTACACAGGGAATTCACCCCTCCACTTT.

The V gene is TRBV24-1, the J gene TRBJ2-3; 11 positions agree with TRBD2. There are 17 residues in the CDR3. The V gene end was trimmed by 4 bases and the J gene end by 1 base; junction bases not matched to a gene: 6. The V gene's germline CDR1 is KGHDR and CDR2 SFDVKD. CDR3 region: CATSDSSTSGGTDTQYF. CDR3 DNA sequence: TGTGCCACCAGTGACTCATCGACTAGCGGGGGCACAGATACGCAGTATTTT.

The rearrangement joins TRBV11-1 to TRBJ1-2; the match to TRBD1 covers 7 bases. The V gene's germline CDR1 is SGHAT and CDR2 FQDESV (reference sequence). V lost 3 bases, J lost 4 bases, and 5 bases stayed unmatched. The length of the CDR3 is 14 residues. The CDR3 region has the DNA TGTGCCAGCAGCTTCGACAGGGTTGGCTATGGCTACACCTTC. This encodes CASSFDRVGYGYTF.

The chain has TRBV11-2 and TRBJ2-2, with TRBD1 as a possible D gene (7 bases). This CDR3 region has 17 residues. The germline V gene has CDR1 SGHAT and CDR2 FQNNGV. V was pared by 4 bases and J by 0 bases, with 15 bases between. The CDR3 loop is CASSSPGGFANTGELFF. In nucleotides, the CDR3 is TGTGCCAGCAGCTCCCCAGGGGGGTTCGCGAACACCGGGGAGCTGTTTTTT.

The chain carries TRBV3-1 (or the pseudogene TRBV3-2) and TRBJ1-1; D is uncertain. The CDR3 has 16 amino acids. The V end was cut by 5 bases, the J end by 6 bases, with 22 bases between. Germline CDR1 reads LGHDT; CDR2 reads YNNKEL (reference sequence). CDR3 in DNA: TGTGCCAGCAGCGAAGCTTACGCGGGCCTTAAGGCTGAAGCTTTCTTT. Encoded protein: CASSEAYAGLKAEAFF.